Following are 29 T cell receptor beta chains from one sample sequenced in a study of T cell responses to AZD1222 COVID-19 vaccine. Measured with immunoSEQ multiplex PCR; TCRdb has only the in-frame clones, and not every one. Counted here are around 130,000 clones, approximately 91% occurring once; the ten biggest clones make up 1.5% to 2%. This specimen was peripheral blood, taken 28 days after the second AZD1222 dose. The receptors come from an adult who received the AZD1222 COVID-19 vaccine.

The chain couples TRBV5-3 to TRBJ1-3, with 10 nucleotides matching TRBD1. TRBV5-3 is labeled an ORF, and its function is uncertain. Losses at the gene ends were 10 bases for V and 0 bases for J; bases not matched to a gene: 10. The CDR3 is made up of 16 amino acids. The CDR3 nucleotides read TGTGCCGGACACTCAGGGACAGGGGTCTCTGGAAACACCATATATTTT. As protein: CAGHSGTGVSGNTIYF.

The J gene is TRBJ1-2, the V gene TRBV5-6, with TRBD1 matching 9 bases. CDR1 SGHDT and CDR2 YYEEEE come from the germline V gene. The CDR3 spans 13 residues. V gave up 1 base and J gave up 10 bases; unmatched junction bases: 5. CDR3 DNA sequence: TGTGCCAGCAGCTTGAACAGGGGGCGCTTCTACACCTTC. This gives the protein CASSLNRGRFYTF. Looking up the rest from reference TRBV5-6 and TRBJ1-2 gives the full variable domain: DAGVTQSPTHLIKTRGQQVTLRCSPKSGHDTVSWYQQALGQGPQFIFQYYEEEERQRGNFPDRFSGHQFPNYSSELNVNALLLGDSALYLCASSLNRGRFYTFGSGTRLTVV.

In its sample, this clone was seen a few times. The gene calls are TRBV2 and TRBJ1-4; perhaps TRBD1 as D (5 bases). Germline loops: CDR1 SNHLY, CDR2 FYNNEI. The CDR3 is made up of 14 amino acids. The ends were cut back, 7 bases at V and 7 bases at J, with 16 bases in the middle. The chain's CDR3 is CASKSGVQGEKLFF. In DNA form, the CDR3 reads TGTGCCAGCAAATCCGGGGTCCAGGGTGAAAAACTGTTTTTT.

For the CDR3, the DNA is TGTGCCAGCTATACTAGCGGGGGGGCCGTTGAGCAGTTCTTC. Translated, it gives CASYTSGGAVEQFF. The rearrangement joins TRBV6-6 to TRBJ2-1, with 13 nucleotides matching TRBD2. The V gene's germline CDR1 is MNHNY and CDR2 SVGAGI (reference sequence). J was trimmed by 9 bases and V by 8 bases; bases with no gene match: 7. This CDR3 contains 14 residues.

The rearrangement joins TRBV6-4 to TRBJ2-5, with 8 positions matching TRBD2. The CDR3 runs to 14 residues. V lost 5 bases and J lost 5; bases outside the gene matches: 7. From germline, CDR1 is MRHNA and CDR2 SNTAGT. As DNA, the CDR3 is TGTGCCAGCAGTCCGCGGGGGGCCGGGGAGACCCAGTACTTC. The encoded protein is CASSPRGAGETQYF.

The chain carries TRBV2 and TRBJ2-2; D uncertain. CDR3 length: 14 residues. Trimming left V 2 bases short and J 7 bases short, with 11 bases between. In germline, CDR1 is SNHLY, CDR2 FYNNEI. CDR3 DNA: TGTGCCAGCAGTGAATCGATGCTAGGCGGGGAGCTGTTTTTT. Translated, it gives CASSESMLGGELFF.

The V gene is TRBV25-1, the J gene TRBJ1-1, with D uncertain. The germline CDR1 and CDR2 sequences are MGHDK and SYGVNS. Trimming removed 7 bases from V and 5 bases from J, with 14 bases in between. CDR3 length: 13 amino acids. Here the CDR3 DNA reads TGTGCCAGCAAATCAAGGGAGGAAACTGAAGCTTTCTTT. It encodes CASKSREETEAFF. The variable domain in full, with the rest retrieved from reference TRBV25-1 and TRBJ1-1, is EADIYQTPRYLVIGTGKKITLECSQTMGHDKMYWYQQDPGMELHLIHYSYGVNSTEKGDLSSESTVSRIRTEHFPLTLESARPSHTSQYLCASKSREETEAFFGQGTRLTVV.

The chain joins TRBV5-6 to TRBJ2-7, with D perhaps matching TRBD1 (6 bases). The CDR3 has 13 residues. Germline values: CDR1 SGHDT, CDR2 YYEEEE. The germline V and J ends were trimmed by 5 bases and 6 bases, with 15 bases remaining between them. The CDR3 sequence: CASSTGQVGEQYF. As DNA, the CDR3 is TGTGCCAGCAGTACGGGACAAGTGGGCGAGCAGTACTTC. The full variable domain, rest sourced from reference TRBV5-6 and TRBJ2-7, is DAGVTQSPTHLIKTRGQQVTLRCSPKSGHDTVSWYQQALGQGPQFIFQYYEEEERQRGNFPDRFSGHQFPNYSSELNVNALLLGDSALYLCASSTGQVGEQYFGPGTRLTVT.

This clone ranks as medium-sized. The sample has other DNA sequences that encode this CDR3 too. The V call is TRBV19, the J call TRBJ1-1, with D hard to call. The CDR3 has 13 amino acids. CDR1 is LNHDA, CDR2 SQIVND, per germline (reference sequence). V was trimmed by 5 bases and J by 0 bases, leaving 7 bases between them. The CDR3 region is CASSFTLNTEAFF. DNA for the CDR3: TGTGCCAGTAGTTTTACCTTGAACACTGAAGCTTTCTTT. The whole variable domain, filled in from reference TRBV19 and TRBJ1-1, reads DGGITQSPKYLFRKEGQNVTLSCEQNLNHDAMYWYRQDPGQGLRLIYYSQIVNDFQKGDIAEGYSVSREKKESFPLTVTSAQKNPTAFYLCASSFTLNTEAFFGQGTRLTVV.

This clone was counted between two and nine times. The genes are TRBV19 and TRBJ1-3; no clear D. CDR1 is LNHDA and CDR2 is SQIVND in the germline V gene (reference sequence). This CDR3 contains 11 residues. Trimming removed 10 bases from V and 4 bases from J, with 8 bases in between. The CDR3 nucleotides read TGTGCCATCGCGACCGGAAACACCATATATTTT. Its translation is CAIATGNTIYF.

The chain links TRBV7-2 to TRBJ2-5, with TRBD1 matching 7 bases. This CDR3 has 16 residues. The germline CDR1 and CDR2 sequences are SGHTA and FQGNSA. After removal of 1 base from V and 6 bases from J, the junction contained 11 bases not matched to a gene. CDR3 nucleotide sequence: TGTGCCAGCAGCTTAGATCCCCGAGGGGGCCGGAAGACCCAGTACTTC. Protein: CASSLDPRGGRKTQYF. Using reference TRBV7-2 and TRBJ2-5 for the parts outside the CDR3, the full variable domain is GAGVSQSPSNKVTEKGKDVELRCDPISGHTALYWYRQSLGQGLEFLIYFQGNSAPDKSGLPSDRFSAERTGGSVSTLTIQRTQQEDSAVYLCASSLDPRGGRKTQYFGPGTRLLVL.

Concerning this clone: At one end the junction does not follow the germline gene, possibly because of a read error. This chain connects TRBV6-5 to TRBJ1-6; 7 nucleotides agree with TRBD1. Per germline, CDR1 MNHEY and CDR2 SVGAGI. CDR3 size: 16 residues. CDR3 sequence: CASSHSRGSPNSPLHF. Written as DNA, the CDR3 is TGTGCCAGCAGTCACTCCAGGGGGAGCCCAAATTCACCCCTCCACTTT.

The chain links TRBV29-1 to TRBJ1-2, with D tentatively TRBD1 (6 bases). V lost 6 bases and J 4 bases, leaving 15 bases between the germline ends. Per germline, CDR1 SQVTM and CDR2 ANQGSEA. This CDR3 comprises 13 residues. The CDR3 here is CSVRQDSFYGYTF. CDR3 DNA: TGCAGCGTCCGACAGGACTCCTTCTATGGCTACACCTTC.

The chain carries TRBV27 and TRBJ2-7; D call uncertain. The ends were cut back, 4 bases at V and 7 bases at J, with 23 bases in the middle. CDR1 is MNHEY and CDR2 is SMNVEV in the germline V gene (reference sequence). The CDR3 runs to 16 residues. Written as DNA, the CDR3 is TGTGCCAGCAGTTCCTCACGGTGGACCCCCGCTGGTGAGCAGTACTTC. It encodes CASSSSRWTPAGEQYF.

This chain joins TRBV29-1 and TRBJ1-1; 7 bases are shared with TRBD1. The length of the CDR3 is 13 residues. With V trimmed by 6 bases and J by 1 base, 5 bases remained unmatched. The germline V gene has CDR1 SQVTM and CDR2 ANQGSEA. CDR3 nucleotide sequence: TGCAGCGTCACCTGGGACAGGAACACTGAAGCTTTCTTT. Protein product: CSVTWDRNTEAFF.

The gene calls are TRBV4-1 and TRBJ2-1; D is perhaps TRBD1 (6 bases). Germline CDR1 and CDR2: MGHRA and YSYEKL. The CDR3 totals 15 residues. The V and J ends lost 4 bases and 2 bases respectively, with 12 bases between them. CDR3 residues: CASSPAGVTYNEQFF. The CDR3, as DNA: TGCGCCAGCAGCCCTGCAGGGGTCACCTACAATGAGCAGTTCTTC.

The V gene is TRBV6-5, the J gene TRBJ1-2; 7 bases map to TRBD1. The length of the CDR3 is 14 residues. Germline-derived CDR1 and CDR2 are MNHEY and SVGAGI. The V segment lost 4 bases and the J segment 4 bases; nucleotides outside the gene matches: 6. As DNA, the CDR3 is TGTGCCAGCAGTTCAACAGGGGAGGGCTATGGCTACACCTTC. It specifies CASSSTGEGYGYTF.

The chain links TRBV4-1 to TRBJ1-1, with no clear D. Trimming shortened V by 2 bases and J by 0 bases, and 19 bases separated the two germline ends. Per the germline V gene, CDR1 is MGHRA and CDR2 is YSYEKL. This CDR3 comprises 18 residues. The CDR3 here is CASSQFREQSYMNTEAFF. Written as DNA, the CDR3 is TGCGCCAGCAGCCAATTTCGGGAACAAAGTTACATGAACACTGAAGCTTTCTTT.

V and J are TRBV7-3 and TRBJ2-2; TRBD1 matches at 8 bases. There are 16 residues in the CDR3. Trimming took 5 bases from V and 0 from J; bases not matched to a gene: 5. The germline gives CDR1 SGHTA, CDR2 FQGTGA. The CDR3 coding sequence is TGTGCCAGCAGCCCAAGGACAGGGACGAACACCGGGGAGCTGTTTTTT. It yields the protein CASSPRTGTNTGELFF.

The CDR3 DNA reads TGTGCCAGCATCCGACAGTATGTCGGCGGCTACACCTTC. Translating gives CASIRQYVGGYTF. The chain links TRBV5-6 to TRBJ1-2; TRBD1 might be the D (5 bases). CDR3 size: 13 residues. Germline V gene lookup returns CDR1 SGHDT and CDR2 YYEEEE. Trimming pared 6 bases from V and 8 bases from J, leaving 17 bases between.

The chain recombines TRBV4-1 with TRBJ2-3; 8 bases are a match to TRBD1. The germline V gene has CDR1 MGHRA and CDR2 YSYEKL. The CDR3 consists of 14 residues. Unmatched junction bases numbered 6, after V lost 4 bases and J lost 6 bases. The CDR3 DNA follows: TGCGCCAGCAGCCCGTATCGGACAGGGGATACGCAGTATTTT. As protein: CASSPYRTGDTQYF.

The chain is built from TRBV6-5 and TRBJ1-2; 8 bases are a match to TRBD1. J lost 8 bases, V lost 6 bases, and 8 bases had no gene match. This CDR3 comprises 13 residues. Per the germline V gene, CDR1 is MNHEY and CDR2 is SVGAGI. DNA for the CDR3: TGTGCCAGCAGGGGACAGGTCCTGCGAGGCTACACCTTC. Encoded protein: CASRGQVLRGYTF.

CDR3 sequence: CASSSSSLTGMETQYF. CDR3 bases: TGTGCCAGTAGTAGTTCCTCGTTGACAGGGATGGAGACCCAGTACTTC. This chain connects TRBV19 to TRBJ2-5; 7 positions agree with TRBD1. Germline assignment: CDR1 LNHDA and CDR2 SQIVND (reference sequence). J lost 5 bases, V lost 4 bases, and 13 bases had no gene match. The CDR3 extends over 16 amino acids.

V usage is TRBV6-6 and J usage is TRBJ2-3, with D possibly being TRBD2 (5 bases). The germline CDR1 and CDR2 sequences are MNHNY and SVGAGI (reference sequence). Trimming took off 8 bases at V and 4 bases at J, with 13 bases between the two ends. The length of the CDR3 is 13 residues. CDR3 residues: CASQSPGADTQYF. DNA of the CDR3: TGTGCCAGCCAATCTCCCGGGGCAGATACGCAGTATTTT.

The rearrangement links TRBV6-5 to TRBJ2-3; possible D gene TRBD2, 6 bases. The CDR3 spans 14 residues. Germline V gene data show CDR1 as MNHEY and CDR2 as SVGAGI. V was cut by 6 bases and J by 6 bases, with 16 bases left in between. The CDR3 is CASRLQSSADTQYF. The CDR3 bases are TGTGCCAGCAGACTCCAATCTAGCGCGGATACGCAGTATTTT.

The rearrangement links TRBV19 to TRBJ2-3; 12 positions agree with TRBD2. The germline CDR1 and CDR2 sequences are LNHDA and SQIVND (reference sequence). The V and J ends lost 5 bases and 1 base, in that order; junction bases with no gene match: 1. The CDR3 length is 15 residues. In DNA, the CDR3 is TGTGCCAGTAGTTGGACTAGCGGGGGCACAGATACGCAGTATTTT. It encodes CASSWTSGGTDTQYF.

The chain uses TRBV2 and TRBJ1-1; perhaps TRBD1 as D (6 bases). V was pared by 5 bases and J by 2 bases, with 12 bases between. CDR1 SNHLY and CDR2 FYNNEI come from the germline V gene. CDR3 length: 14 residues. The CDR3 nucleotides read TGTGCCAGCAGTTGGGGGGACAAAAACACTGAAGCTTTCTTT. Its translation is CASSWGDKNTEAFF.

The genes are TRBV11-2 and TRBJ1-3; D remains ambiguous. From germline, CDR1 is SGHAT and CDR2 FQNNGV. Trimming took off 7 bases at V and 0 bases at J, with 16 bases between the two ends. CDR3 size: 16 residues. CDR3: CASTINRGYSGNTIYF. The CDR3 nucleotides are TGTGCCAGCACAATAAACCGGGGATACTCTGGAAACACCATATATTTT.

The chain couples TRBV5-1 to TRBJ2-5, with TRBD2 identical over 8 bases. J was trimmed by 5 bases and V by 6 bases; bases with no gene match: 12. The CDR3 loop spans 15 amino acids. Germline-derived CDR1 and CDR2 are SGHRS and YFSETQ. The CDR3 reads CASTPGPLAGETQYF. The CDR3 region has the DNA TGCGCCAGCACCCCCGGCCCCCTAGCGGGTGAGACCCAGTACTTC.